A selection of T cell receptor beta chains follows, all from one sample in a study of blood T cell repertoires in COVID-19. The method was immunoSEQ multiplex PCR; TCRdb's version includes in-frame clones alone and lacks a portion of them. The table includes 130,000 to 150,000 clones, approximately 89% detected once. The source material was peripheral blood. These receptor sequences come from a human donor in a cohort sampled during active COVID-19. CDR3s include the opening cysteine and the closing phenylalanine or tryptophan. The D gene is left open where the match is weak. The size entry is marked missing in some rows and otherwise reads once, few, many or a size class.

d_call clone_size j_call v_call cdr3_aa cdr3_nt
. . TRBJ1-3 TRBV6-5 CASSSTLANTIYF TGTGCCAGCAGTTCGACTCTAGCAAACACCATATATTTT
. . TRBJ2-3 TRBV6-5 CASSLRRRTDTQYF TGTGCCAGCAGCTTAAGGCGGCGCACAGATACGCAGTATTTT
TRBD2 . TRBJ2-5 TRBV9 CASSASPGTSRETQYF TGTGCCAGCAGCGCGTCACCCGGGACTAGCCGTGAGACCCAGTACTTC
. . TRBJ1-1 TRBV6-6 CASSGQNTEAFF TGTGCCAGCAGTGGACAGAACACTGAAGCTTTCTTT
TRBD1 . TRBJ1-6 TRBV14 CASSQGLTGRNSPLHF TGTGCCAGCAGCCAAGGGTTGACAGGGAGAAATTCACCCCTCCACTTT
. . TRBJ1-6 TRBV5-1 CASSPGAGHNSPLHF TGCGCCAGCAGCCCTGGTGCAGGGCATAATTCACCCCTCCACTTT
TRBD1 . TRBJ1-4 TRBV6-5 CASRGQGDKLFF TGTGCCAGCAGGGGACAGGGGGACAAACTGTTTTTT
. . TRBJ2-6 TRBV29-1 CSVEQSGANVLTF TGCAGCGTTGAACAGTCTGGGGCCAACGTCCTGACTTTC
. many TRBJ2-2 TRBV4-1 CASSQAGVNGELFF TGCGCCAGCAGCCAAGCCGGGGTTAACGGGGAGCTGTTTTTT
TRBD1 once TRBJ2-2 TRBV6-5 CASRTGDSNTGELFF TGTGCCAGCCGGACAGGGGACTCAAACACCGGGGAGCTGTTTTTT
. . TRBJ1-2 TRBV2 CASSPPGQNYGYTF TGTGCCAGCAGTCCCCCCGGACAGAACTATGGCTACACCTTC
. . TRBJ1-1 TRBV5-1 CASSLTRVNTEAFF TGCGCCAGCAGCCTAACCCGGGTGAACACTGAAGCTTTCTTT
TRBD2 . TRBJ2-3 TRBV3-1/TRBV3-2 CASSDERGSTDTQYF TGTGCCAGCAGCGACGAGCGGGGGTCTACCGATACGCAGTATTTT
. . TRBJ2-7 TRBV13 CASSFALNSYEQYF TGTGCCAGCAGCTTTGCACTTAACTCCTACGAGCAGTACTTC
TRBD1 . TRBJ1-6 TRBV3-1/TRBV3-2 CASSQERQGRSPLHF TGTGCCAGCAGCCAGGAAAGACAGGGCAGGTCACCCCTCCACTTT
TRBD1 . TRBJ1-1 TRBV6-1 CASSESYRGNTEAFF TGTGCCAGCAGTGAAAGTTACAGGGGGAACACTGAAGCTTTCTTT
TRBD1 few TRBJ1-6 TRBV4-2 CASSLGQGLGNNSPLHF TGTGCCAGCAGCCTCGGACAGGGACTTGGGAATAATTCACCCCTCCACTTT
TRBD2 . TRBJ2-2 TRBV19 CASSIGGAFGGELFF TGTGCCAGTAGTATCGGGGGGGCTTTTGGCGGGGAGCTGTTTTTT
. . TRBJ1-3 TRBV7-2 CASSLLSSGNTIYF TGTGCCAGCAGCTTACTCAGCTCTGGAAACACCATATATTTT
TRBD1 . TRBJ1-2 TRBV11-3 CASSSTGGSNYGYTF TGTGCCAGCAGCTCCACAGGGGGTTCTAACTATGGCTACACCTTC
. . TRBJ2-5 TRBV5-6 CASSTTGVQETQYF TGTGCCAGCAGCACGACCGGAGTCCAAGAGACCCAGTACTTC
TRBD2 . TRBJ2-7 TRBV4-1 CASSQGTSGGATYEQYF TGCGCCAGCAGCCAAGGGACTAGCGGGGGGGCAACCTACGAGCAGTACTTC
. . TRBJ2-7 TRBV2 CASSEPYYEQYF TGTGCCAGCAGTGAACCGTACTACGAGCAGTACTTC
. . TRBJ1-1 TRBV19 CASSMRHMNTEAFF TGTGCCAGTAGTATGCGGCATATGAACACTGAAGCTTTCTTT
TRBD2 . TRBJ2-1 TRBV27 CASSLLPGGGGNEQFF TGTGCCAGCAGTTTATTACCCGGCGGGGGGGGCAATGAGCAGTTCTTC
TRBD1 . TRBJ1-2 TRBV6-1 CASSDQGTGNYGYTF TGTGCCAGCAGTGACCAAGGGACAGGGAACTATGGCTACACCTTC
. . TRBJ2-3 TRBV5-1 CASSLGSGGTDTQYF TGCGCCAGCAGCTTGGGGTCCGGGGGCACAGATACGCAGTATTTT
TRBD1 . TRBJ2-7 TRBV5-1 CASSEGTGTELADPYEQYF TGCGCCAGCAGCGAAGGGACAGGCACCGAGCTAGCAGATCCTTACGAGCAGTACTTC
. . TRBJ2-2 TRBV4-2 CASSQDRNTGELFF TGTGCCAGCAGCCAAGATCGGAACACCGGGGAGCTGTTTTTT
. . TRBJ1-2 TRBV2 CASRDSSYGYTF TGTGCCAGCAGGGACAGCAGCTATGGCTACACCTTC
TRBD2 . TRBJ2-1 TRBV7-6 CASSLRTSYNEQFF TGTGCCAGCAGCCTGCGGACTAGCTACAATGAGCAGTTCTTC
TRBD1 . TRBJ1-6 TRBV29-1 CSVSTGDNSPLHF TGCAGCGTTTCGACAGGGGACAATTCACCCCTCCACTTT
TRBD2 . TRBJ2-5 TRBV19 CASSIVLFGGEIQETQYF TGTGCCAGTAGTATAGTTCTATTCGGGGGGGAGATTCAAGAGACCCAGTACTTC
. . TRBJ1-1 TRBV12-3/TRBV12-4 CASSSDSGTEAFF TGTGCCAGCAGTTCCGACAGTGGCACTGAAGCTTTCTTT
. . TRBJ1-5 TRBV7-8 CASSPRTTYRVYSNQPQHF TGTGCCAGCAGCCCACGGACAACGTATAGGGTATATAGCAATCAGCCCCAGCATTTT
. . TRBJ2-1 TRBV3-1/TRBV3-2 CASSQALGGRGSYNEQFF TGTGCCAGCAGCCAAGCCCTAGGGGGTCGGGGTTCGTACAATGAGCAGTTCTTC
TRBD1 . TRBJ1-2 TRBV7-2 CASSPRATGSYGYTF TGTGCCAGCAGCCCGCGGGCGACAGGGAGCTATGGCTACACCTTC
TRBD2 . TRBJ2-3 TRBV30 CAWSEAGGDTDTQYF TGTGCCTGGAGTGAGGCGGGGGGAGACACAGATACGCAGTATTTT
. few TRBJ1-1 TRBV4-1 CASSPGVLGTEAFF TGCGCCAGCAGCCCAGGGGTCTTGGGAACTGAAGCTTTCTTT
TRBD1 . TRBJ1-3 TRBV10-3 CAISERGPRGGNTIYF TGTGCCATCAGTGAAAGGGGGCCCCGCGGTGGAAACACCATATATTTT
TRBD1 . TRBJ1-2 TRBV27 CASSSTGSYGYTF TGTGCCAGCAGTTCGACAGGGAGCTATGGCTACACCTTC
. . TRBJ1-5 TRBV6-2/TRBV6-3 CASSSRGTGGNQPQHF TGTGCCAGCAGTTCTCGAGGGACGGGGGGAAATCAGCCCCAGCATTTT
. . TRBJ2-2 TRBV7-2 CASSFRAGPNTGELFF TGTGCCAGCAGCTTCCGTGCGGGGCCGAACACCGGGGAGCTGTTTTTT
TRBD1 . TRBJ2-1 TRBV18 CASSPMGRDRGSYNEQFF TGTGCCAGCTCACCAATGGGCCGGGACAGGGGCTCCTACAATGAGCAGTTCTTC
. . TRBJ1-1 TRBV9 CASSVEGENTEAFF TGTGCCAGCAGCGTAGAAGGGGAGAACACTGAAGCTTTCTTT
TRBD1 . TRBJ1-2 TRBV7-9 CASSLGQGDYGYTF TGTGCCAGCAGCTTAGGACAGGGAGACTATGGCTACACCTTC
TRBD1 few TRBJ2-7 TRBV7-9 CASSARDRAYEQYF TGTGCCAGCAGCGCTCGGGACAGGGCCTACGAGCAGTACTTC
. . TRBJ1-2 TRBV6-5 CASTERENYGYTF TGTGCCAGCACAGAGAGGGAAAACTATGGCTACACCTTC
TRBD2 once TRBJ2-1 TRBV7-2 CASSLGFGGDNEQFF TGTGCCAGCAGCTTAGGCTTCGGGGGGGACAATGAGCAGTTCTTC
. . TRBJ1-2 TRBV5-6 CASSLLQANYGYTF TGTGCCAGCAGCTTGCTACAGGCTAACTATGGCTACACCTTC
. . TRBJ2-1 TRBV2 CASTPLGGSYNEQFF TGTGCCAGCACCCCACTAGGGGGCTCCTACAATGAGCAGTTCTTC
. once TRBJ2-1 TRBV18 CASSPRGQPLNEQFF TGTGCCAGCTCACCACGAGGACAGCCTTTAAATGAGCAGTTCTTC
TRBD2 . TRBJ2-5 TRBV11-2 CASSLDLSGGETQYF TGTGCCAGCAGCTTAGATCTCTCGGGGGGGGAGACCCAGTACTTC